A single sample is the source of the 6 T cell receptor beta chains below, sequenced in a study of T-cell reconstitution after alpha-beta-depleted transplantation in children. Unique molecular identifiers were used to barcode this TCRbeta library. MiXCR, applied by TCRdb to the PCR reads, yields one record per CDR3 protein. The sample lists 200,000 or so distinct CDR3 sequences, approximately 6.3% occurring once. This specimen consisted of PBMCs, obtained before TCRalphabeta/CD19-depleted stem cell transplant. All receptors derive from a boy younger than 10 with acute lymphoblastic leukemia, due to receive a stem cell transplant.

At least ten counts were recorded for this clonotype. The chain links TRBV7-2 to TRBJ2-1; D not resolved. The CDR3 extends over 14 amino acids. CDR1 is SGHTA and CDR2 is FQGNSA in the germline V gene. Trimming shortened V by 5 bases and J by 7 bases, and 15 bases separated the two germline ends. Here the CDR3 reads CASSLLPMGNEQFF. CDR3 bases: TGTGCCAGCAGCCTCCTACCTATGGGTAATGAGCAGTTCTTC.

V and J are TRBV28 and TRBJ1-2; D is ambiguous. The germline V gene encodes CDR1 MDHEN and CDR2 SYDVKM. The V end lost 10 bases, the J end lost 1 base, and 19 bases lay between the germline ends. This CDR3 spans 15 amino acids. The CDR3 DNA is TGTGCCACGTTGTCGGAGGAGACTCATAACTATGGCTACACCTTC. Translating it yields CATLSEETHNYGYTF.

V usage is TRBV18 and J usage is TRBJ1-4; D is uncertain. Germline CDR1 is KGHSH and CDR2 is LQKENI. The CDR3 sequence is 17 residues long. V was shortened by 1 base and J by 2 bases, with 14 bases between the two germline ends. CDR3 region: CASSPRVKGETNEKLFF. As DNA, the CDR3 is TGTGCCAGCTCACCACGGGTGAAGGGCGAGACTAATGAAAAACTGTTTTTT.

The table lists this clonotype with many counts. The chain carries TRBV27 and TRBJ1-1; no firm D call. Germline CDR1 and CDR2: MNHEY and SMNVEV (reference sequence). The CDR3 length is 13 residues. The V and J ends lost 5 bases and 0 bases respectively, with 7 bases between them. The CDR3 spells CASSPKMNTEAFF. The CDR3 DNA follows: TGTGCCAGCAGTCCAAAGATGAACACTGAAGCTTTCTTT.

This clonotype was observed many times. The rearrangement links TRBV12-3 or TRBV12-4 to TRBJ2-7; 7 bases are a match to TRBD1. V lost 4 bases and J lost 9; bases outside the gene matches: 6. The CDR3 consists of 12 residues. The CDR3 DNA follows: TGTGCCAGCAGTTACTCGACAGGGTGGCAGTACTTC. Protein sequence: CASSYSTGWQYF.

This clonotype came up many times. The chain has TRBV9 and TRBJ2-3; TRBD2 matches 8 bases. Germline V lookup: CDR1 SGDLS, CDR2 YYNGEE. The CDR3 contains 17 residues. The trim removed 0 bases at V and 5 bases at J, leaving 11 bases unmatched. The CDR3, as DNA: TGTGCCAGCAGCGTAGCTACGAACGGGAGGGCCCGAGATACGCAGTATTTT. This encodes CASSVATNGRARDTQYF.